Listed here is a single T cell receptor (beta chain). Clones were read by immunoSEQ multiplex PCR, and TCRdb kept only the in-frame ones, dropping some. Among 95,000 to 150,000 clones, approximately 88% were seen once, and the ten largest hold around 3.4%. The CDR3 sequence is 15 residues long. Unmatched junction bases numbered 7, after V lost 3 bases and J lost 5 bases. Per germline, CDR1 SGHRS and CDR2 YFSETQ. This record belongs to a study of control samples from healthy donors and cancer patients. What was sequenced was blood. V gene TRBV5-1 combines with J gene TRBJ2-5; 10 bases match TRBD1. The source of this sequence is a man aged 35 to 55 in good health. The CDR3: CASSSGQGVAETQYF. The CDR3 region has the DNA TGCGCCAGCAGCTCAGGACAGGGGGTGGCTGAGACCCAGTACTTC.